A single sample gave rise to the 18 T cell receptor beta chains below, sequenced in a study of T cells expressing NK-cell markers. TCRdb re-called the 5' RACE reads, yielding one record per CDR3 amino acid sequence without DNA. The table lists about 460,000 distinct CDR3 sequences. Sequenced material: blood T cells: a sorted CD56 or NKG2C T cell subset, CD4+ or CD8+ T cells, or bulk PBMC T cells (not recorded which). Receptor source: a woman aged 45-60 years in good health.

The chain joins TRBV7-8 to TRBJ2-7; TCRdb picks TRBD2, but there is no DNA to check that call. The CDR3 is 15 residues long. CDR1 is SGHVS, CDR2 FQNEAQ, per germline. This chain's CDR3 is CASSSKTSYSYEQYF.

This chain connects TRBV5-1 to TRBJ2-2; TCRdb returns TRBD1, unconfirmable since there is no DNA. CDR1 is SGHRS, CDR2 YFSETQ, per germline. The CDR3 is made up of 15 amino acids. CDR3 in amino acids: CASSLDGSRDGELFF.

The chain uses TRBV27 and TRBJ2-1; TCRdb proposes TRBD2, but this gene call is untestable without DNA. The CDR3 has 13 residues. Germline assignment: CDR1 MNHEY and CDR2 SMNVEV (reference sequence). This chain's CDR3 is CASSYGGRAEQFF.

The J gene is TRBJ2-5, the V gene TRBV25-1; TCRdb gives TRBD1 as the D gene, but with no DNA this cannot be confirmed. Germline V gene lookup returns CDR1 MGHDK and CDR2 SYGVNS. The length of the CDR3 is 14 residues. The CDR3 is CASSGGTGLETQYF.

This chain links TRBV7-6 with TRBJ2-4; checking the TCRdb D call of TRBD2 is not possible without DNA. Germline CDR1 reads SGHVS; CDR2 reads FNYEAQ. This CDR3 has 14 residues. The CDR3 spells CASSLGAGPDIQYF.

The chain employs TRBV6-2 or TRBV6-3 and TRBJ1-1; lacking DNA, the TRBD1 call made by TCRdb goes unchecked. Germline values: CDR1 MNHEY, CDR2 SVGEGT. CDR3 length equals 18 residues. The CDR3 region is CASSWLSGAKGMNTEAFF.

V gene TRBV12-3 or TRBV12-4 combines with J gene TRBJ1-2. CDR3 size: 15 residues. The CDR3 protein is CASSLVQGGAGGYTF.

V usage is TRBV7-3 and J usage is TRBJ2-1; the TCRdb call, TRBD1, lacks DNA for checking. This CDR3 region has 13 residues. The V gene's germline CDR1 is SGHTA and CDR2 FQGTGA. The chain's CDR3 is CASSPRGASEQFF.

V gene TRBV3-1 combines with J gene TRBJ2-3. The length of the CDR3 is 12 residues. The germline gives CDR1 LGHDT, CDR2 YNNKEL (reference sequence). The CDR3 here is CASSHSEDTQYF.

The chain couples TRBV12-3 or TRBV12-4 to TRBJ2-6; TCRdb lists TRBD1, though no DNA is available to test this call. CDR3 length: 17 amino acids. This CDR3 is CASSPFREHSGANVLTF.

The rearrangement uses TRBV6-6 and TRBJ1-2; TCRdb proposes TRBD1, but this gene call is untestable without DNA. The CDR3 runs to 13 residues. Per germline, CDR1 MNHNY and CDR2 SVGAGI (reference sequence). Here the CDR3 reads CASSLDHRGQNTF.

The chain recombines TRBV12-3 or TRBV12-4 with TRBJ1-1; TCRdb reports TRBD1, a call that lacks DNA to check it against. This CDR3 region has 14 residues. CDR3 loop: CASSHRRMNTEAFF.

The CDR3 sequence: CSARETGGYTF. The chain links TRBV20-1 to TRBJ1-2; TCRdb indicates TRBD1, and absent DNA this call remains unverified. In germline, CDR1 is DFQATT, CDR2 SNEGSKA (reference sequence). This CDR3 contains 11 residues.

The chain has TRBV12-3 or TRBV12-4 and TRBJ2-7. This CDR3 contains 15 residues. The CDR3: CASSLALEGIHEQYF.

The chain joins TRBV10-3 to TRBJ2-7; TCRdb gives TRBD1 as the D gene, but with no DNA this cannot be confirmed. The CDR3 is made up of 13 amino acids. The germline CDR1 and CDR2 sequences are ENHRY and SYGVKD. This CDR3 is CAIVATGSGEQYF.

The J gene is TRBJ1-6, the V gene TRBV15; TCRdb's D gene call, TRBD1, goes unchecked for lack of DNA. CDR3 length equals 17 residues. Germline values: CDR1 LNHNV, CDR2 YYDKDF (reference sequence). Here the CDR3 reads CATSRGTQQGSISPLHF. Based on the CDR3 plus reference TRBV15 and TRBJ1-6, the full variable domain is DAMVIQNPRYQVTQFGKPVTLSCSQTLNHNVMYWYQQKSSQAPKLLFHYYDKDFNNEADTPDNFQSRRPNTSFCFLDIRSPGLGDTAMYLCATSRGTQQGSISPLHFGNGTRLTVT.

This chain uses TRBV14 with TRBJ2-1; TCRdb designates TRBD1, a call that cannot be tested without DNA. Germline V lookup: CDR1 SGHDN, CDR2 FVKESK. This CDR3 region has 20 residues. The CDR3 sequence: CASSPRGKTTRTRAYNEQFF.

This chain joins TRBV25-1 and TRBJ2-3; TCRdb selects TRBD2, and the lack of DNA leaves this call unchecked. The CDR3 runs 13 residues. Germline lookup yields CDR1 MGHDK and CDR2 SYGVNS. The CDR3 sequence: CASSGTVTDTQYF.